The 5 T cell receptor beta chains presented below share a single source sample, sequenced in a study of cytomegalovirus exposure and HLA in healthy donors. This PCR relied on a set of 60 Vbeta primers and 13 Jbeta primers. Some clones are missing from TCRdb's copy, which holds only in-frame ones; the method was immunoSEQ multiplex PCR. The sample has 150,000 to 200,000 clones; approximately 83% are singletons. The sample taken for sequencing was PBMCs. The receptors were gathered from a man younger than 30 in good health and CMV-seropositive.

The chain employs TRBV10-3 and TRBJ1-2; the D gene is possibly TRBD1 (6 bases). Looked up from germline, CDR1 is ENHRY and CDR2 is SYGVKD. The CDR3 sequence is 14 residues long. V was trimmed by 6 bases and J by 7 bases, leaving 18 bases between them. The CDR3 here is CAIRGGAGLGGYTF. The CDR3 DNA is TGTGCCATCAGAGGGGGGGCGGGACTTGGTGGCTACACCTTC.

The chain joins TRBV30 to TRBJ2-1; the match to TRBD2 covers 7 bases. CDR3 length: 15 amino acids. Germline values: CDR1 GTSNPN, CDR2 SVGIG (reference sequence). V trimming: 0 bases; J trimming: 3 bases; junction bases outside the gene matches: 5. The CDR3 bases are TGTGCCTGGAGTGTAATTGGGGGGGGCTACAATGAGCAGTTCTTC. This gives the protein CAWSVIGGGYNEQFF.

There are a few counts of this clone. This chain joins TRBV18 and TRBJ1-4, with 7 bases aligning to TRBD1. The CDR3 has 13 amino acids. Germline-derived CDR1 and CDR2 are KGHSH and LQKENI. J was trimmed by 6 bases and V by 3 bases; bases with no gene match: 1. The CDR3 DNA reads TGTGCCAGCTCACCTGGGACAGATGAAAAACTGTTTTTT. Amino acid sequence: CASSPGTDEKLFF.

The rearrangement links TRBV14 to TRBJ2-1, with 8 bases matching TRBD2. Germline V gene data show CDR1 as SGHDN and CDR2 as FVKESK. There are 17 residues in the CDR3. With 4 bases clipped from V and 4 bases from J, the junction kept 12 bases outside the gene matches. The CDR3 sequence: CASSRLFGSSGYNEQFF. DNA of the CDR3: TGTGCCAGCAGCCGCCTATTCGGTTCTAGCGGGTACAATGAGCAGTTCTTC.

The count of this clone is one. V and J are TRBV18 and TRBJ2-5; D call uncertain. Germline-derived CDR1 and CDR2 are KGHSH and LQKENI. Trimming removed 6 bases from V and 1 base from J, with 6 bases in between. The CDR3 length is 12 residues. The chain's CDR3 is CASSAAQETQYF. The CDR3 nucleotides read TGTGCCAGCTCGGCGGCCCAAGAGACCCAGTACTTC.